A selection of T cell receptor beta chains follows, all from one sample in a study of type 1 regulatory T cells. Their recognized antigens are unknown. TCRdb itself ran the reads through MiXCR, one entry per CDR3 protein. There are tens of thousands of distinct CDR3 sequences in the sample; roughly 72% occur only once, and less than 15% lies in the top ten. Sample: cultured T cells, either the whole culture or a sorted T cell fraction (not recorded which). These receptors came from a human donor in good health. Each CDR3 is given with its conserved first and last residue. The D gene is left open where the match is weak. Clone size is stated in some rows and not others, as once, few, many or a class when expanded.

V	length	D	J	size	DNA	CDR3
TRBV7-2	16	-	TRBJ2-1	-	TGTGCCAGCAGCTTGGGCCAGGCGAGCGGCTACAATGAGCAGTTCTTC	CASSLGQASGYNEQFF
TRBV6-1	14	TRBD1	TRBJ2-1	-	TGTGCCAGCAGCCCCCGGGACAGGGGTAATCAGCAGTTCTTC	CASSPRDRGNQQFF
TRBV7-9	14	-	TRBJ1-3	-	TGTGCCAGCAGCTTTACTTCGGCTGGAAACACCATATATTTT	CASSFTSAGNTIYF
TRBV7-2	13	TRBD1	TRBJ1-2	medium-sized	TGTGCCAGCAGCTTGGGGACAGACTATGGCTACACCTTC	CASSLGTDYGYTF
TRBV20-1	15	TRBD2	TRBJ2-1	-	TGCAGTGCTACCGGGACTAGCGGGGGGGCGTATGAGCAGTTCTTC	CSATGTSGGAYEQFF
TRBV4-3	15	-	TRBJ1-4	-	TGCGCCAGCAGCCAAGATCCCGGGATTAATGAAAAACTGTTTTTT	CASSQDPGINEKLFF
TRBV20-1	16	TRBD1	TRBJ2-3	once	TGCAGTGCTAGACCTTCGGACAGGGGGTCGAGAGATACGCAGTATTTT	CSARPSDRGSRDTQYF